The 18 T cell receptor beta chains given below trace back to one sample, sequenced in a study of breast tumors, draining lymph nodes, adjacent tissues. Breast cancer patients provided tissue from their axillary draining lymph nodes. Using its own MiXCR run on the multiplex PCR reads, TCRdb lists one record per CDR3 protein. The sample holds under 250,000 distinct CDR3 sequences, roughly 30% seen once. What was sequenced was axillary lymph node tissue. The receptors derive from a female donor with breast cancer. Some clones in this sample may be carry-over from other donors' samples.

This clonotype has at least ten counts. The chain joins TRBV4-3 to TRBJ2-2; 7 bases match TRBD2. This CDR3 contains 15 residues. CDR1 and CDR2 from the germline V gene are LGHNA and YSLEER. V lost 4 bases, J lost 4 bases, and 6 bases stayed unmatched. Here the CDR3 DNA reads TGCGCCAGCAGCCGCATTTGGGGGGGCACCGGGGAGCTGTTTTTT. It yields the protein CASSRIWGGTGELFF.

This clonotype was seen ten or more times. The chain links TRBV20-1 to TRBJ2-7, with 7 nucleotides matching TRBD1. Trimming removed 7 bases from V and 2 bases from J; junction bases left unmatched: 11. The CDR3 totals 14 residues. The germline V gene has CDR1 DFQATT and CDR2 SNEGSKA (reference sequence). The CDR3 here is CSGVTGTVTYEQYF. In DNA form, the CDR3 reads TGCAGTGGTGTTACCGGGACAGTTACCTACGAGCAGTACTTC.

In the case of this clonotype: This could be a read error, since a much larger clone is one nucleotide away. The V gene is TRBV6-1, the J gene TRBJ2-2, with D tentatively TRBD2 (6 bases). The V gene's germline CDR1 is MNHNS and CDR2 SASEGT. The length of the CDR3 is 13 residues. V lost 10 bases, J lost 5 bases, and 14 bases lay in between. CDR3 residues: CATRHRGTGELFF. The CDR3 coding sequence is TGTGCCACCCGGCACCGGGGGACCGGGGAGCTGTTTTTT.

The J gene is TRBJ2-5, the V gene TRBV24-1; the D gene is possibly TRBD2 (5 bases). V lost 12 bases and J 2 bases, leaving 15 bases between the germline ends. From germline, CDR1 is KGHDR and CDR2 SFDVKD. The CDR3 covers 13 residues. The CDR3 sequence is CAPDNSAQETQYF. In DNA form, the CDR3 reads TGTGCCCCCGATAATAGCGCACAAGAGACCCAGTACTTC.

Turning to this clonotype: Since no conserved phenylalanine or tryptophan closes the CDR3, a read error is the likely cause. The DNA is left out, because the CDR3 cannot be placed on it with certainty; the CDR3 is given as TCRdb lists it. The chain uses TRBV9 and TRBJ2-1. The germline CDR1 and CDR2 sequences are SGDLS and YYNGEE. The CDR3 adds up to 12 amino acids, both ends counted. CDR3 residues: CASSVGGLQQWL.

In this sample, this clonotype turned up a few times. This may arise from a read error, as a much more abundant clone is one base away. The CDR3 sequence is CASSPRGGATYEQYF. CDR3 bases: TGTGCCAGCAGCCCGAGGGGCGGGGCAACCTACGAGCAGTACTTC. The chain uses TRBV11-3 and TRBJ2-7; D is perhaps TRBD2 (6 bases). Germline-derived CDR1 and CDR2 are SGHNT and YENEEA. This CDR3 comprises 15 residues. Trimming took off 5 bases at V and 2 bases at J, with 16 bases between the two ends.

This clonotype was counted only a few times. This could be a read error, since a much larger clone is one nucleotide away. J is TRBJ2-7 and V is TRBV5-1; TRBD1 matches at 8 bases. This CDR3 has 14 residues. Germline V gives CDR1 SGHRS, CDR2 YFSETQ. For the CDR3, the DNA is TGCGCCGGCAGCGTGGGACAGGAATACGACGAGCAGTACTTC. The encoded protein is CAGSVGQEYDEQYF.

This clonotype was seen ten or more times. The chain uses TRBV20-1 and TRBJ2-3; 9 bases are shared with TRBD2. The trim removed 0 bases at V and 5 bases at J, leaving 9 bases unmatched. The V gene's germline CDR1 is DFQATT and CDR2 SNEGSKA (reference sequence). The CDR3 is 16 amino acids. This CDR3 reads CSARDPRSAGGDTQYF. The CDR3, as DNA: TGCAGTGCTAGAGATCCTCGTTCAGCGGGAGGAGATACGCAGTATTTT.

CDR3 in DNA: TGTGCCTGGAGTGTACGGGTGTCGCGCGAGGAAGAAAAACTGTTTTTT. Amino acid sequence: CAWSVRVSREEEKLFF. V is TRBV30 and J is TRBJ1-4; D remains unclear. Deletions cut 0 bases from V and 8 bases from J, with 19 bases between. Germline values: CDR1 GTSNPN, CDR2 SVGIG (reference sequence). This CDR3 comprises 16 residues.

The chain couples TRBV5-4 to TRBJ2-6, with 7 bases identical to TRBD1. CDR1 and CDR2 from the germline V gene are SGHNT and YYREEE (reference sequence). The V and J ends lost 4 bases and 4 bases, in that order; junction bases with no gene match: 5. This CDR3 is built from 15 residues. CDR3 in DNA: TGTGCCAGCAGCCGGGACAGTTCGGGGGCCAACGTCCTGACTTTC. The encoded protein is CASSRDSSGANVLTF.

This clonotype was seen many times. The gene calls are TRBV4-2 and TRBJ2-1; D call uncertain. The germline V gene has CDR1 LGHNA and CDR2 YNFKEQ. V was cut by 6 bases and J by 2 bases, with 2 bases left in between. This CDR3 contains 11 residues. In DNA form, the CDR3 reads TGTGCCAGCAGGACCTACAATGAGCAGTTCTTC. Its protein is CASRTYNEQFF.

Regarding this clonotype: This may come from a read error, since a much larger clone is one base off. As DNA, the CDR3 is TGTGCCAGCCTATCCCCCGGGACTAGCAGGTCCAAGCAGTACTTC. Protein sequence: CASLSPGTSRSKQYF. The V and J genes are TRBV27 and TRBJ2-7; the match to TRBD2 covers 9 bases. CDR3 length equals 15 residues. Trimming removed 8 bases from V and 8 bases from J; junction bases left unmatched: 16. The germline V gene encodes CDR1 MNHEY and CDR2 SMNVEV (reference sequence).

Note on this clonotype: Germline and junction disagree at one end, which may indicate a read error. This sequence joins TRBV2 and TRBJ2-6; 11 nucleotides agree with TRBD1. CDR3 length: 14 residues. Germline V lookup: CDR1 SNHLY, CDR2 FYNNEI. The chain's CDR3 is CASSGGTGGNVLTF. The CDR3 DNA reads as TGTGCCAGCAGTGGTGGGACAGGGGGCAACGTCCTGACTTTC.

There are many counts of this clonotype. The rearrangement uses TRBV9 and TRBJ2-2; the D is unclear. V was cut by 4 bases and J by 5 bases, with 12 bases left in between. Germline CDR1 reads SGDLS; CDR2 reads YYNGEE. The CDR3 length is 14 residues. CDR3 coding DNA: TGTGCCAGCAGCCCCCGTAGTAGAACCGGGGAGCTGTTTTTT. Its translation: CASSPRSRTGELFF.

This clonotype was detected ten times or more. J is TRBJ2-2 and V is TRBV4-2; TRBD1 agrees at 9 bases. This CDR3 region has 15 residues. V trimming: 5 bases; J trimming: 3 bases; junction bases outside the gene matches: 4. Germline V gene sequence: CDR1 LGHNA, CDR2 YNFKEQ. The CDR3 loop reads CASSKTGGDTGELFF. As DNA, the CDR3 is TGTGCCAGCAGCAAGACAGGGGGGGACACCGGGGAGCTGTTTTTT.

Concerning this clonotype itself: The CDR3 carries no conserved terminal phenylalanine or tryptophan, so it likely arises from a read error. The chain joins TRBV14 to TRBJ1-3; D remains unclear. V lost 1 base and J 8 bases, leaving 3 bases between the germline ends. The germline V gene has CDR1 SGHDN and CDR2 FVKESK. The CDR3 length is 11 residues. CDR3 sequence: CASSQGYTIYL. The CDR3 nucleotides read TGTGCCAGCAGCCAAGGGTACACCATATATCTT.

This clonotype was seen more than once but under ten times. The chain recombines TRBV11-2 with TRBJ1-1, with a possible D match to TRBD1 (5 bases). Per the germline V gene, CDR1 is SGHAT and CDR2 is FQNNGV. Trimming took off 5 bases at V and 4 bases at J, with 20 bases between the two ends. The CDR3 runs to 16 residues. The CDR3 DNA sequence: TGTGCCAGCAGCCCACCTGAGGGGTATGGTTCCACTGAAGCTTTCTTT. This sequence encodes CASSPPEGYGSTEAFF.

This clonotype showed up many times. The chain carries TRBV28 and TRBJ2-7, with unresolved D. Germline V gene lookup returns CDR1 MDHEN and CDR2 SYDVKM. Trimming left V 4 bases short and J 4 bases short, with 5 bases between. The CDR3 contains 11 residues. The CDR3 loop is CASSWKYEQYF. The CDR3 DNA sequence: TGTGCCAGCAGTTGGAAATACGAGCAGTACTTC.